This T cell receptor (beta chain) was sequenced in a study of blood T cells in healthy people across ages (dated by TCRdb to about 2015). A note on the overall study: Template switching captured roughly one uniquely barcoded TCR beta cDNA molecule per two T cells in model experiments. Age-related changes in TCR beta repertoire diversity were measured in the study by deep sequencing normalized with unique cDNA molecular identifiers. The donors were split into four age groups: young (average 16 years), middle-aged (around 40), aged (roughly 60) and long-lived (over 75). Two additional independent replicas of 1 million unique cDNA reads from the same blood draw were analyzed for two donors (one aged 18 to 30 and one aged 80 or older). The research as a whole found: Observed TCR beta diversity per million T cells fell roughly linearly with age, and a significant reduction was already apparent by age around 40. Bulk unsorted PBMC profiling prevented conclusive comparison of naive and antigen-experienced compartments. Estimates of total diversity from one million sequenced T cells were regarded as lower bounds and underestimates. The percentage of naive T cells measured by flow cytometry correlated strongly with observed TCR beta diversity. Because donor CMV infection status was unknown, age-related changes in expanded clonotypes were potentially confounded. The long-lived group showed more naive CD4+ T cells, fewer expanded clones and increased TCR diversity than the aged group, suggesting age selection.

The roughly 39 donors, aged about 6 to 100 years, were systemically healthy Caucasian individuals from Russia. Approximately 10 milliliters of peripheral blood were collected from each donor into EDTA-treated Vacutainer tubes. Ficoll-Paque density-gradient centrifugation was used to isolate PBMCs, with at least 6.5 million per sample. Trizol reagent was used to extract total RNA from PBMCs, with at least 5.5 micrograms per sample. For every donor, flow cytometry on a PBMC aliquot measured the percentage of naive CD45RAhigh/CD27high T cells. Turning to this clonotype: The antigen it recognizes is unknown. Qualities for individual bases were not recorded, and no much larger clone is one base off.

The library was generated by 5' RACE. Instrument on record: Illumina HiSeq 2500. The second PCR ran for about 6 to 12 cycles and used a J-beta primer mix along with a sample-barcoded 5' primer. Each TCR beta cDNA molecule received a unique molecular identifier from a template-switch 5' adaptor carrying 12 random nucleotides. Each sample yielded at least 2.5 million CDR3-containing paired-end reads. All of the RNA was converted into first-strand cDNA using the Mint cDNA synthesis kit, with a TRBC-specific oligonucleotide serving as the primer. Following uracil-DNA glycosylase treatment, a first 18-cycle PCR with universal primers M1SS and BC2_uni_R was performed on all cDNA. In the source study's methods: Each sample was normalized by randomly selecting 1 million high-quality reads, each carrying a distinct molecular identifier. Instead of being binned into consensus sequences, reads that shared molecular identifiers were thrown out. MiTCR, run with a Q25 quality threshold and the strictest error-elimination algorithm, handled CDR3 identification, clonotype clustering and error correction. A nonparametric unseen species model with Euler transformation was used to estimate a lower bound on total TCR beta diversity. In TCRdb, the public reads were trimmed at Q25 with fastp and aligned with MiXCR, with productive beta chains retained. CDR3 protein sequences are deduplicated, and each keeps its most common genes and DNA. None of the V and J calls come from the authors' own analysis; TCRdb made them. Recorded for this sample are around 500,000 distinct CDR3 sequences; about 29% of them occurred a single time. The top ten clones comprise 3% to 4% of the sample.

Cut back by 7 bases and 8 bases, the V and J ends lie 14 bases apart. The germline V gene specifies SNHLY as CDR1 and FYNNEI as CDR2. The CDR3 numbers 13 residues from cysteine through phenylalanine. Just the 39-base CDR3 DNA is kept, in frame starting at base 1. This sample was also put to use in a study of T cells of mothers and their children. As described in the second report: Nine systemically healthy Caucasian individuals, comprising three mothers and their six children, were included as donors. cDNA synthesis used all of the extracted RNA, with 1.5 ug of RNA in each 15 ul reaction. Sample barcodes and 2-4 random nucleotides were added via the M1S primer in the second PCR. Each mother yielded over 8 million TCR beta CDR3 reads and each child about 3 million reads. Thymic selection shapes the output of TCR recombination in a similar way in related and unrelated pairs, and inherited differences have a minor effect. Normalized repertoire overlap in related mother-child pairs was always slightly higher than in unrelated mother-child pairs, but the difference was never significant. Persistent microchimeric T cell clones were not detected, at a sensitivity of roughly 100 clones per million clonotypes. In the study, deep NGS was used to compare the TCR beta repertoires of mothers and children, and features distinguishing related mother-child pairs from unrelated individuals were sought. On average, the children were about 10 +/- 4 years old, while the mothers were about 37 +/- 4 years old. After adapter ligation was performed with NEBNext reagents, the libraries were sequenced on an Illumina HiSeq 2000 with 100+100 nt paired-end reads. Mother and child libraries were prepared a month apart and sequenced in separate runs to prevent cross-contamination. For each donor, somewhere between roughly 450,000 and 2,200,000 distinct TCR beta clonotypes were identified. Naive TCR beta clonotypes were estimated from low-frequency clonotypes matched to each donor's FACS-determined naive share, without sorting.

The rearrangement joined TRBV2 to TRBJ1-4; no D gene call is confident. The origin of this receptor is a boy younger than 10 in good health. Sequencing was done on a sample of blood. The sequenced DNA: TGTGCCAGCACCGGCCAAATGAGGGAAAAACTGTTTTTT. This yields the protein CASTGQMREKLFF.